These T cell receptor beta chains were read from a single sample in a study of blood T cell repertoires in COVID-19. Some clones are missing from TCRdb's copy, which holds only in-frame ones; the method was immunoSEQ multiplex PCR. The table has roughly 250,000 clones, 84% seen once. Source material: peripheral blood. All receptors derive from a human donor in a cohort sampled during active COVID-19. Each CDR3 is given with its conserved first and last residue. The D gene is left open where the match is weak. Clone size is given for some rows only: seen once, a few or many times, or a class if the clone is expanded.

>TRBV6-5|-|TRBJ1-3|-
CASSYSGAGNTIYF
TGTGCCAGCAGTTACTCAGGGGCTGGAAACACCATATATTTT
>TRBV7-2|TRBD2|TRBJ2-7|-
CASSLVVASGSNEQYF
TGTGCCAGCAGCTTAGTAGTAGCTAGCGGGAGTAACGAGCAGTACTTC
>TRBV19|-|TRBJ1-5|-
CASRPDRRSNQPQHF
TGTGCCAGTAGACCGGATCGGAGAAGCAATCAGCCCCAGCATTTT
>TRBV2|TRBD1|TRBJ2-7|-
CASSGGRGYEQYF
TGTGCCAGCAGTGGAGGCAGGGGGTACGAGCAGTACTTC
>TRBV11-2|-|TRBJ2-7|-
CASSFTKGGDEQYF
TGTGCCAGCAGCTTCACCAAGGGGGGGGACGAGCAGTACTTC
>TRBV2|-|TRBJ1-1|-
CASSVMNTEAFF
TGTGCCAGCAGTGTAATGAACACTGAAGCTTTCTTT
>TRBV3-1/TRBV3-2|-|TRBJ2-5|-
CASSQDLSGARETQYF
TGTGCCAGCAGCCAAGATCTATCAGGGGCCAGGGAGACCCAGTACTTC
>TRBV5-1|TRBD2|TRBJ2-1|-
CASSTVAGDLNEQFF
TGCGCCAGCAGCACGGTAGCGGGAGATCTAAATGAGCAGTTCTTC
>TRBV28|TRBD1|TRBJ1-2|-
CASSLKTGGQTF
TGTGCCAGCAGCCTAAAAACAGGGGGCCAAACCTTC
>TRBV5-1|TRBD1|TRBJ1-4|once
CASSPPGQGLSNEKLFF
TGCGCCAGCAGTCCCCCAGGACAGGGCCTCAGTAATGAAAAACTGTTTTTT
>TRBV10-3|-|TRBJ1-6|-
CANRVEGRSRSPLHF
TGTGCCAACCGGGTGGAGGGCAGGTCCCGTTCACCCCTCCACTTT
>TRBV7-2|TRBD1|TRBJ1-4|many
CASSQNRGGNEKLFF
TGTGCCAGCAGCCAAAACAGGGGGGGAAATGAAAAACTGTTTTTT
>TRBV5-1|-|TRBJ1-2|-
CASTPAAGSNYGYTF
TGCGCCAGCACTCCCGCGGCGGGTTCTAACTATGGCTACACCTTC
>TRBV10-3|-|TRBJ1-1|-
CATVNGGTEAFF
TGTGCCACCGTTAATGGGGGGACTGAAGCTTTCTTT
>TRBV20-1|-|TRBJ1-1|-
CSARVYSEAFF
TGCAGTGCTAGAGTGTACTCTGAAGCTTTCTTT
>TRBV2|-|TRBJ1-4|-
CASTAAGEGEKLFF
TGTGCCAGCACTGCCGCGGGGGAGGGAGAAAAACTGTTTTTT
>TRBV7-3|-|TRBJ2-1|-
CASSLTSLNEQFF
TGTGCCAGCAGCCTAACGTCTCTCAATGAGCAGTTCTTC
>TRBV5-6|TRBD2|TRBJ2-5|few
CASSRLRTSGGQETQYF
TGTGCCAGCAGCCGTCTCCGGACTAGCGGGGGCCAAGAGACCCAGTACTTC
>TRBV12-3/TRBV12-4|TRBD1|TRBJ2-1|-
CASSGPRGEQFF
TGTGCCAGCAGCGGCCCCAGGGGGGAGCAGTTCTTC